Below are 30 T cell receptor beta chains sequenced from a single sample in a study of T cell repertoires in cytomegalovirus infection. TCRdb re-called the reads with MiXCR, one entry per CDR3 protein. In the table there are under 130,000 distinct CDR3 sequences, under 55% of which are singletons. Their cognate antigens are unknown. This sample comprised CD8+ T cells from cultured PBMCs, obtained from culture after CMV antigen stimulation. The receptors here all came from a human donor in good health (CMV status not recorded). Some clones in this sample may be carry-over from other donors' samples.

This clonotype has at least ten counts. The chain links TRBV7-6 to TRBJ2-1; TRBD2 matches at 7 bases. Trimming cost V 5 bases and J 4 bases; bases outside gene matches: 2. Per the germline V gene, CDR1 is SGHVS and CDR2 is FNYEAQ. The CDR3 contains 13 residues. The DNA for the CDR3 is TGTGCCAGCAGCCACGGGGGGTACAATGAGCAGTTCTTC. It codes for CASSHGGYNEQFF.

A few counts support this clonotype. The CDR3 loop reads CASSFPNSPLHF. The CDR3 region has the DNA TGTGCCAGCAGTTTTCCTAATTCACCCCTCCACTTT. The rearrangement links TRBV12-3 or TRBV12-4 to TRBJ1-6, with D unclear. Trimming pared 3 bases from V and 6 bases from J, leaving 3 bases between. The CDR3 loop spans 12 amino acids.

The chain uses TRBV19 and TRBJ1-2; D might be TRBD1 (6 bases). In germline, CDR1 is LNHDA, CDR2 SQIVND (reference sequence). Trimming stripped 5 bases from V and 5 bases from J, with 12 bases between. The CDR3 sequence is 13 residues long. The CDR3 here is CASSPGTRYGYTF. The CDR3 DNA sequence: TGTGCCAGTAGTCCGGGGACACGGTATGGCTACACCTTC.

This clonotype occurred a few times. The V gene is TRBV5-4, the J gene TRBJ2-2; no clear D gene. V lost 4 bases to trimming and J lost 0 bases, with 13 bases between them. The germline gives CDR1 SGHNT, CDR2 YYREEE (reference sequence). The length of the CDR3 is 16 residues. The CDR3 DNA reads TGTGCCAGCAGCCCTGTCTGGGCCTCGAACACCGGGGAGCTGTTTTTT. This gives the protein CASSPVWASNTGELFF.

The V gene is TRBV28, the J gene TRBJ2-1; D is perhaps TRBD2 (5 bases). CDR3 size: 11 residues. Trimming took 3 bases from V and 9 from J, leaving 6 bases between them. CDR1 MDHEN and CDR2 SYDVKM come from the germline V gene. The CDR3 DNA reads TGTGCCAGCAGTTTTGGGAGTGAGCAGTTCTTC. It encodes CASSFGSEQFF.

The rearrangement uses TRBV12-3 or TRBV12-4 and TRBJ1-5; D not certain. The V end lost 3 bases, the J end lost 0 bases, and 6 bases lay between the germline ends. This CDR3 contains 14 residues. CDR3 residues: CASSLTDSNQPQHF. In nucleotides, the CDR3 is TGTGCCAGCAGTTTGACGGATAGCAATCAGCCCCAGCATTTT.

This clonotype was recorded many times. V gene TRBV7-2 combines with J gene TRBJ2-1; 10 nucleotides match TRBD2. This CDR3 has 17 residues. Germline lookup yields CDR1 SGHTA and CDR2 FQGNSA. V lost 2 bases to trimming and J lost 7 bases; unmatched junction nucleotides: 11. CDR3 bases: TGTGCCAGCAGCTTAAATAAAGCGGGGGGGCTGGAAAATGAGCAGTTCTTC. Its protein is CASSLNKAGGLENEQFF.

This clonotype has just a few counts. The chain combines TRBV7-9 with TRBJ2-2, with D perhaps matching TRBD1 (6 bases). Germline assignment: CDR1 SEHNR and CDR2 FQNEAQ (reference sequence). The CDR3 spans 14 residues. The ends were cut back, 5 bases at V and 3 bases at J, with 10 bases in the middle. This CDR3 is CASSTDRHTGELFF. For the CDR3, the DNA is TGTGCCAGCAGCACCGACAGGCACACCGGGGAGCTGTTTTTT.

This clonotype appeared a single time. The V call is TRBV13, the J call TRBJ2-5, with 8 bases that match TRBD1. CDR1 is PRHDT, CDR2 FYEKMQ, per germline (reference sequence). V dropped 4 bases and J dropped 4; count of bases not matched to a gene: 11. The CDR3 consists of 16 residues. CDR3: CASSSRTGRSGETQYF. CDR3 DNA: TGTGCCAGCAGCTCAAGGACAGGGAGGTCAGGAGAGACCCAGTACTTC. The full variable domain, in which reference TRBV13 and TRBJ2-5 provide the parts outside the CDR3, is AAGVIQSPRHLIKEKRETATLKCYPIPRHDTVYWYQQGPGQDPQFLISFYEKMQSDKGSIPDRFSAQQFSDYHSELNMSSLELGDSALYFCASSSRTGRSGETQYFGPGTRLLVL.

V usage is TRBV6-2 or TRBV6-3 and J usage is TRBJ2-1, with 8 bases that match TRBD1. The CDR3 is made up of 18 amino acids. The germline CDR1 and CDR2 sequences are MNHEY and SVGEGT. V lost 5 bases, J lost 5 bases, and 17 bases stayed unmatched. CDR3 DNA: TGTGCCAGCAGTCCTCCCCCTTTTGACAGGGGAAAGGACAATGAGCAGTTCTTC. Amino acid sequence: CASSPPPFDRGKDNEQFF.

V and J are TRBV20-1 and TRBJ2-7; D assignment may be TRBD1 or TRBD2 (6 bases each). Germline V gene sequence: CDR1 DFQATT, CDR2 SNEGSKA (reference sequence). Trimming shortened V by 0 bases and J by 3 bases, and 18 bases separated the two germline ends. The CDR3 is 16 residues long. The CDR3 region is CSARDPEGESFYEQYF. DNA of the CDR3: TGCAGTGCTAGAGATCCGGAGGGGGAATCCTTCTACGAGCAGTACTTC.

This clonotype was found many times. The chain couples TRBV7-8 to TRBJ2-7; D not resolved. Looked up from germline, CDR1 is SGHVS and CDR2 is FQNEAQ. CDR3 length: 14 residues. V lost 5 bases, J lost 3 bases, and 14 bases lay in between. The CDR3 DNA follows: TGTGCCAGCAGCCCCCTTGGTACGGGCTACGAGCAGTACTTC. Amino acid sequence: CASSPLGTGYEQYF.

This clonotype turned up a few times. The chain carries TRBV27 and TRBJ2-7, with a weak D call TRBD2 (6 bases). Trimming shortened V by 8 bases and J by 4 bases, and 12 bases separated the two germline ends. Germline V gives CDR1 MNHEY, CDR2 SMNVEV (reference sequence). CDR3 length equals 12 residues. DNA for the CDR3: TGTGCCAGCGGGGGGACGGAATACGAGCAGTACTTC. Amino acids: CASGGTEYEQYF.

This clonotype came up a few times. V usage is TRBV19 and J usage is TRBJ2-1; 9 bases align to TRBD1. The germline gives CDR1 LNHDA, CDR2 SQIVND (reference sequence). With 3 bases clipped from V and 7 bases from J, the junction kept 10 bases outside the gene matches. The CDR3 sequence is 16 residues long. CDR3 amino acids: CASSIPGQGWSNEQFF. CDR3 DNA sequence: TGTGCCAGTAGTATTCCGGGACAGGGATGGTCGAATGAGCAGTTCTTC.

Many counts were recorded for this clonotype. The gene calls are TRBV7-2 and TRBJ1-5, with a possible D match to TRBD1 (5 bases). Trimming took 9 bases from V and 0 from J, leaving 15 bases between them. From germline, CDR1 is SGHTA and CDR2 FQGNSA. This CDR3 is built from 15 residues. This chain's CDR3 is CASRDGAYSNQPQHF. DNA of the CDR3: TGTGCCAGTAGGGATGGGGCTTATAGCAATCAGCCCCAGCATTTT.

In its sample, this clonotype was seen a few times. The chain couples TRBV4-1 to TRBJ1-6, with TRBD1 matching over 10 bases. After removal of 6 bases from V and 8 bases from J, the junction contained 7 bases not matched to a gene. Germline V gene sequence: CDR1 MGHRA, CDR2 YSYEKL. The CDR3 runs 15 residues. This CDR3 reads CASRRGDRGYSPLHF. In DNA form, the CDR3 reads TGCGCCAGCAGGCGCGGGGACAGGGGATATTCACCCCTCCACTTT.

This clonotype was seen more than once but under ten times. The chain employs TRBV12-3 or TRBV12-4 and TRBJ2-7; tentatively, D is TRBD2 (6 bases). Trimming removed 6 bases at V and 0 bases at J, with 15 bases between. This CDR3 is 15 amino acids long. The CDR3 DNA follows: TGTGCCAGCAGCACAAGTAGCGGCCCCTCCTACGAGCAGTACTTC. It specifies CASSTSSGPSYEQYF.

This clonotype was counted a few times. The chain recombines TRBV5-5 with TRBJ2-5; D remains unclear. The CDR3 is 14 amino acids. The germline gives CDR1 SGHKS, CDR2 YYEKEE (reference sequence). V was shortened by 4 bases and J by 0 bases, with 10 bases between the two germline ends. The CDR3 spells CASSPNLNQETQYF. The CDR3 DNA is TGTGCCAGCAGCCCAAATCTCAACCAAGAGACCCAGTACTTC.

This clonotype was detected ten times or more. The chain carries TRBV27 and TRBJ2-1; a weak D match, TRBD1 (6 bases). This CDR3 contains 15 residues. Trimming left V 8 bases short and J 0 bases short, with 14 bases between. Germline V CDR1 and CDR2: MNHEY, SMNVEV (reference sequence). This CDR3 is CASGPTGSSYNEQFF. The CDR3 DNA reads TGTGCCAGCGGACCTACAGGGAGCTCCTACAATGAGCAGTTCTTC.

This clonotype has more than one count but fewer than ten. The rearrangement links TRBV6-5 to TRBJ2-5; tentatively, D is TRBD2 (6 bases). Germline V CDR1 and CDR2: MNHEY, SVGAGI. CDR3 size: 13 residues. Trimming pared 5 bases from V and 5 bases from J, leaving 12 bases between. The chain's CDR3 is CASSLAPRETQYF. In nucleotides, the CDR3 is TGTGCCAGCAGTCTAGCGCCGAGGGAGACCCAGTACTTC.

The V and J genes are TRBV12-3 or TRBV12-4 and TRBJ1-2; TRBD1 is a possible D gene (5 bases). CDR3 length: 14 residues. With 6 bases removed from V and 6 bases from J, the gap between germline ends came to 17 bases. This CDR3 is CASSLKSGQDGYTF. CDR3 nucleotide sequence: TGTGCCAGCAGCCTCAAGTCGGGGCAAGATGGCTACACCTTC.

The chain couples TRBV24-1 to TRBJ2-1, with D possibly being TRBD2 (6 bases). CDR3 length: 14 residues. The germline V gene has CDR1 KGHDR and CDR2 SFDVKD. V lost 1 base and J lost 6, with 9 bases in between. CDR3 region: CATSDFGGINEQFF. CDR3 coding DNA: TGTGCCACCAGTGATTTCGGCGGGATCAATGAGCAGTTCTTC.

This clonotype was recorded a few times. This chain connects TRBV11-2 to TRBJ2-5, with 8 positions matching TRBD2. CDR1 is SGHAT, CDR2 FQNNGV, per germline. Trimming removed 5 bases from V and 6 bases from J; junction bases left unmatched: 14. The CDR3 covers 16 residues. CDR3 region: CASSPPLGLESQTQYF. CDR3 nucleotide sequence: TGTGCCAGCAGCCCCCCCTTGGGACTAGAATCGCAGACCCAGTACTTC.

In its sample, this clonotype was seen many times. The chain couples TRBV11-2 to TRBJ2-7, with D tentatively TRBD1 or TRBD2 (6 bases each). Germline CDR1 SGHAT, CDR2 FQNNGV. With 3 bases removed from V and 5 bases from J, the gap between germline ends came to 17 bases. The CDR3 is made up of 15 amino acids. CDR3 bases: TGTGCCAGCAGCTTTTGGGGGGCAGAGCGGGACGAGCAGTACTTC. As protein: CASSFWGAERDEQYF.

This rearrangement joins TRBV19 to TRBJ1-1; 7 nucleotides agree with TRBD1. There are 13 residues in the CDR3. The germline V gene encodes CDR1 LNHDA and CDR2 SQIVND (reference sequence). The V segment lost 5 bases and the J segment 4 bases; nucleotides outside the gene matches: 4. The CDR3 coding sequence is TGTGCCAGTAGTGTCGGGACAGCCACTGAAGCTTTCTTT. The encoded protein is CASSVGTATEAFF.

This clonotype was detected ten times or more. The rearrangement joins TRBV7-9 to TRBJ2-1; D ambiguous. The germline CDR1 and CDR2 sequences are SEHNR and FQNEAQ (reference sequence). The CDR3 covers 14 residues. Between the trimmed V and J ends, which lost 0 bases and 5 bases, there was a span of 8 bases. The CDR3 here is CASSLAYADNEQFF. In DNA, the CDR3 is TGTGCCAGCAGCTTAGCTTACGCAGACAATGAGCAGTTCTTC.

The chain carries TRBV18 and TRBJ1-2; TRBD1 matches at 7 bases. The V gene's germline CDR1 is KGHSH and CDR2 LQKENI. The length of the CDR3 is 16 residues. The V and J ends lost 3 bases and 1 base, in that order; junction bases with no gene match: 8. In DNA form, the CDR3 reads TGTGCCAGCTCACCTTTCGGACAGGAGCGTAACTATGGCTACACCTTC. Its translation is CASSPFGQERNYGYTF. Combining the CDR3 with reference TRBV18 and TRBJ1-2 gives the whole variable domain NAGVMQNPRHLVRRRGQEARLRCSPMKGHSHVYWYRQLPEEGLKFMVYLQKENIIDESGMPKERFSAEFPKEGPSILRIQQVVRGDSAAYFCASSPFGQERNYGYTFGSGTRLTVV.

This clonotype was recorded at least ten times. The genes are TRBV6-5 and TRBJ1-2; 9 bases fit TRBD1. Trimming cost V 2 bases and J 8 bases; bases outside gene matches: 6. This CDR3 contains 14 residues. Germline V CDR1 and CDR2: MNHEY, SVGAGI. For the CDR3, the DNA is TGTGCCAGCAGTTACGCGGGACAGGGACTAGGCTACACCTTC. It encodes CASSYAGQGLGYTF.

The chain couples TRBV27 to TRBJ1-2; 10 bases match TRBD1. The CDR3 has 13 amino acids. Trimming took 5 bases from V and 7 from J; bases not matched to a gene: 4. The V gene's germline CDR1 is MNHEY and CDR2 SMNVEV (reference sequence). The CDR3 DNA follows: TGTGCCAGCAGTCCAGGGACAGGGGCTGGCTACACCTTC. Protein product: CASSPGTGAGYTF.

For the CDR3, the DNA is TGTGCCAGCAGCCATAAACAGACCACCTACGAGCAGTACTTC. Translation: CASSHKQTTYEQYF. J is TRBJ2-7 and V is TRBV27; the D is unclear. CDR3 length: 14 residues. In germline, CDR1 is MNHEY, CDR2 SMNVEV (reference sequence). V dropped 6 bases and J dropped 2 bases, with 14 bases sitting between them.